Each of the 16 T cell receptor beta chains below was sequenced from the same sample in a study of identical twins. TCRdb processed the 5' RACE reads anew with MiXCR; each CDR3 protein has one entry. This sample has hundreds of thousands of distinct CDR3 sequences, with about 20% found just once. These sequences were also reported in another study, on T cells expressing NK-cell markers.

The sequencing input was PBMCs. The receptors stem from a woman aged 18 to 35 in good health.

This clonotype appeared a few times. This chain links TRBV5-1 with TRBJ2-2, with TRBD2 matching 8 bases. With V trimmed by 4 bases and J by 4 bases, 3 bases remained unmatched. Germline V CDR1 and CDR2: SGHRS, YFSETQ. CDR3 size: 14 residues. The CDR3 DNA reads TGCGCCAGCAGCCCGGGGGGGCTCACCGGGGAGCTGTTTTTT. It encodes CASSPGGLTGELFF.

In its sample, this clonotype was seen a few times. This rearrangement joins TRBV9 to TRBJ2-2; D is undetermined. This CDR3 has 14 amino acids. The V end lost 3 bases, the J end lost 4 bases, and 10 bases lay between the germline ends. CDR1 is SGDLS and CDR2 is YYNGEE in the germline V gene. CDR3 amino acids: CASSGTQVTGELFF. The CDR3 coding sequence is TGTGCCAGCAGCGGGACCCAGGTCACCGGGGAGCTGTTTTTT.

The table lists this clonotype with a few counts. The rearrangement joins TRBV5-1 to TRBJ1-5, with 7 bases aligning to TRBD1. The CDR3 runs 16 residues. Germline CDR1 reads SGHRS; CDR2 reads YFSETQ. V lost 0 bases, J lost 5 bases, and 8 bases stayed unmatched. CDR3 protein: CASSLEATGRDQPQHF. CDR3 nucleotide sequence: TGCGCCAGCAGCTTGGAGGCGACAGGGAGAGATCAGCCCCAGCATTTT.

This rearrangement joins TRBV7-9 to TRBJ1-2, with TRBD1 matching 7 bases. Per the germline V gene, CDR1 is SEHNR and CDR2 is FQNEAQ (reference sequence). The CDR3 contains 17 residues. The V segment lost 5 bases and the J segment 5 bases; nucleotides outside the gene matches: 17. This CDR3 reads CASSLLAFTGTAYGYTF. The CDR3, as DNA: TGTGCCAGCAGCCTCCTAGCCTTTACCGGGACAGCGTATGGCTACACCTTC.

This clonotype occurred a few times. This chain connects TRBV7-9 to TRBJ1-1; no reliable D call. The CDR3 totals 12 residues. V was cut by 3 bases and J by 6 bases, with 8 bases left in between. Germline loops: CDR1 SEHNR, CDR2 FQNEAQ (reference sequence). CDR3: CASSLIAPEAFF. DNA of the CDR3: TGTGCCAGCAGCTTGATCGCCCCTGAAGCTTTCTTT.

The chain is built from TRBV20-1 and TRBJ2-7; 7 bases map to TRBD2. CDR3 length equals 12 residues. J lost 6 bases, V lost 7 bases, and 9 bases had no gene match. Germline V CDR1 and CDR2: DFQATT, SNEGSKA (reference sequence). The CDR3 is CSVIAGDREQYF. As DNA, the CDR3 is TGCAGTGTTATTGCGGGAGATCGCGAGCAGTACTTC.

This clonotype was detected only a few times. The chain uses TRBV29-1 and TRBJ2-1, with 9 bases matching TRBD2. J lost 2 bases, V lost 4 bases, and 3 bases had no gene match. The length of the CDR3 is 14 residues. Germline CDR1 SQVTM, CDR2 ANQGSEA. CDR3 bases: TGCAGCGTTGGGCGGGAGGGCACCTACAATGAGCAGTTCTTC. This translates into CSVGREGTYNEQFF.

This clonotype was counted a single time. V and J are TRBV29-1 and TRBJ2-7; TRBD1 or TRBD2 may be the D gene (6 bases each). Per germline, CDR1 SQVTM and CDR2 ANQGSEA. The ends were cut back, 7 bases at V and 10 bases at J, with 23 bases in the middle. This CDR3 is 13 amino acids long. CDR3 in DNA: TGCAGCGCCGCCTTCCCCGGGGGCTTAGAACAGTACTTC. Translating gives CSAAFPGGLEQYF.

The V gene is TRBV20-1, the J gene TRBJ2-7, with D perhaps matching TRBD2 (5 bases). The CDR3 is 13 amino acids. CDR1 DFQATT and CDR2 SNEGSKA come from the germline V gene (reference sequence). The germline V and J ends were trimmed by 0 bases and 2 bases, with 8 bases remaining between them. Here the CDR3 reads CSARDTRTYEQYF. Here the CDR3 DNA reads TGCAGTGCTAGAGATACTAGGACCTACGAGCAGTACTTC.

V is TRBV27 and J is TRBJ2-4; D is undetermined. The germline V gene has CDR1 MNHEY and CDR2 SMNVEV (reference sequence). The CDR3 is 14 residues long. V lost 3 bases, J lost 1 base, and 7 bases lay in between. CDR3 sequence: CASSFIDAKNIQYF. The CDR3 DNA sequence: TGTGCCAGCAGTTTCATTGATGCCAAAAACATTCAGTACTTC.

This clonotype was detected only a few times. The chain has TRBV12-3 or TRBV12-4 and TRBJ1-2; 8 positions agree with TRBD1. V shed 8 bases and J 3 bases; nucleotides not matched to a gene: 5. The CDR3 is 13 residues long. The CDR3 is CASAPDRDYGYTF. The CDR3 nucleotides are TGTGCCAGCGCTCCGGACAGGGACTATGGCTACACCTTC.

The V call is TRBV6-5, the J call TRBJ1-6; TRBD1 matches 11 bases. This CDR3 spans 17 amino acids. Unmatched junction bases numbered 6, after V lost 0 bases and J lost 8 bases. Per germline, CDR1 MNHEY and CDR2 SVGAGI. The CDR3 sequence: CASSYSGTGGGHSPLHF. The CDR3 nucleotides are TGTGCCAGCAGTTACTCAGGGACAGGGGGTGGGCATTCACCCCTCCACTTT.

A few counts support this clonotype. This rearrangement joins TRBV15 to TRBJ2-2, with TRBD2 identical over 8 bases. Germline V gene data show CDR1 as LNHNV and CDR2 as YYDKDF (reference sequence). V shed 0 bases and J 2 bases; nucleotides not matched to a gene: 8. The CDR3 runs 18 residues. The DNA of the CDR3 is TGTGCCACCAGCAGAGATTCCGGGTTAGCGGGAAACACCGGGGAGCTGTTTTTT. This codes for CATSRDSGLAGNTGELFF.

This clonotype was seen at least ten times. The chain combines TRBV12-3 or TRBV12-4 with TRBJ2-2; D is ambiguous. This CDR3 has 11 amino acids. V was pared by 8 bases and J by 7 bases, with 8 bases between. The chain's CDR3 is CASGRSGELFF. Here the CDR3 DNA reads TGTGCCAGCGGTCGGAGCGGGGAGCTGTTTTTT.

This clonotype was counted a few times. V gene TRBV20-1 combines with J gene TRBJ1-1; no clear D. Deletions cut 7 bases from V and 0 bases from J, with 9 bases between. The germline V gene has CDR1 DFQATT and CDR2 SNEGSKA (reference sequence). CDR3 size: 12 residues. CDR3 nucleotides: TGCAGTGTACCCGACATGAACACTGAAGCTTTCTTT. It specifies CSVPDMNTEAFF.

The rearrangement joins TRBV12-3 or TRBV12-4 to TRBJ2-7; no firm D call. CDR3 length: 11 amino acids. Trimming removed 6 bases from V and 8 bases from J, with 11 bases in between. For the CDR3, the DNA is TGTGCCAGCAGCCAGACCCGTCAGCAGTACTTC. Translated: CASSQTRQQYF.